This is a list of T cell receptor beta chains from one sample in a study of regulatory T cells in long-lasting Graves disease. MiXCR was run by TCRdb on the multiplex PCR reads, yielding one entry per CDR3 protein. The repertoire consists of some 430,000 distinct CDR3 sequences, with around a fifth occurring once and the leading ten covering roughly 7%. The input for sequencing was peripheral blood mononuclear cells (PBMCs), taken when the disease was refractory, from a patient treated with antithyroid drugs. The receptors derive from a female donor with Graves disease. Each CDR3 is given with its conserved first and last residue. The D gene is left open where the match is weak. Rows may omit the clone size; those that give it use once, few, many or a size class.

size: many; J: TRBJ1-2; V: TRBV10-3; D: TRBD1; DNA: TGTGCCATCACCCCGGGACAGGGGGTGGTCTACACCTTC; CDR3: CAITPGQGVVYTF
size: .; J: TRBJ2-7; V: TRBV15; D: TRBD2; DNA: TGTGCCACCAGCAGGCTAGCGGGAGCGTACGAGCAGTACTTC; CDR3: CATSRLAGAYEQYF
size: many; J: TRBJ1-2; V: TRBV28; D: .; DNA: TGTGCCAGCGGCCCCGGGGGAGGCTATGGCTACACCTTC; CDR3: CASGPGGGYGYTF
size: many; J: TRBJ2-7; V: TRBV20-1; D: .; DNA: TGCAGTGCCCCCGGGACCTTACTTTACGAGCAGTACTTC; CDR3: CSAPGTLLYEQYF
size: .; J: TRBJ1-3; V: TRBV28; D: .; DNA: TGTGCCAGCGGGCCACTTGATCCATTCTCTGGAAACACCATATATTTT; CDR3: CASGPLDPFSGNTIYF
size: .; J: TRBJ1-1; V: TRBV20-1; D: .; DNA: TGCAGTGCTACCAGGGGCCCAGTCGCGGCGGAAGCTTTCTTT; CDR3: CSATRGPVAAEAFF
size: many; J: TRBJ2-5; V: TRBV27; D: TRBD2; DNA: TGTGCCAGCAGTTTACGCCTAGCGGGAGCAGGAGGGTCCCAGTACTTC; CDR3: CASSLRLAGAGGSQYF
size: many; J: TRBJ1-2; V: TRBV11-2; D: TRBD1; DNA: TGTGCCAGCAGCCCTGGACAGGGGATTGGGAACTATGGCTACACCTTC; CDR3: CASSPGQGIGNYGYTF
size: many; J: TRBJ2-5; V: TRBV7-2; D: .; DNA: TGTGCCAGCAGCTTGCTCGGGACTCTCGGGGAGACCCAGTACTTC; CDR3: CASSLLGTLGETQYF
size: many; J: TRBJ2-5; V: TRBV20-1; D: .; DNA: TGCAGTGCTAGGCCCGGGGCGGATGGGACCCAGTACTTC; CDR3: CSARPGADGTQYF
size: .; J: TRBJ2-2; V: TRBV28; D: .; DNA: TGTGCCAGCAGTTTAAGAAGGGGTAGGGCTCCGAACACCGGGGAGCTGTTTTTT; CDR3: CASSLRRGRAPNTGELFF
size: many; J: TRBJ2-7; V: TRBV27; D: .; DNA: TGTGCCAGCAGTTTAAGAGGGAAGTCCTACGAGCAGTACTTC; CDR3: CASSLRGKSYEQYF
size: .; J: TRBJ1-2; V: TRBV20-1; D: .; DNA: TGCAGTACTAGCGGCACGATTGGGTATGGCTACACCTTC; CDR3: CSTSGTIGYGYTF
size: .; J: TRBJ2-7; V: TRBV20-1; D: TRBD2; DNA: TGCAGTGCTTCCGGGACTAGCGGGAGTGGACGCTACGAGCAGTACTTC; CDR3: CSASGTSGSGRYEQYF
size: few; J: TRBJ2-7; V: TRBV11-2; D: TRBD1; DNA: TGTGCCAGCAGCTGGGGGACAGGGGATGTATACGAGCAGTACTTC; CDR3: CASSWGTGDVYEQYF
size: .; J: TRBJ1-2; V: TRBV5-1; D: TRBD1; DNA: TGCGCCAGCAGCCAAGACAGGGCTGGCTACACCTTC; CDR3: CASSQDRAGYTF
size: many; J: TRBJ1-1; V: TRBV28; D: .; DNA: TGTGCCAGCAGGCCCCCGGGATCCCGTGAAGCTTTCTTT; CDR3: CASRPPGSREAFF
size: many; J: TRBJ2-7; V: TRBV4-1; D: TRBD2; DNA: TGCGCCAGCAGCCCGACTAGCGGGGGGATCGAGCAGTACTTC; CDR3: CASSPTSGGIEQYF
size: many; J: TRBJ2-7; V: TRBV28; D: .; DNA: TGTGCCAGCACCACCTTCGGGTCGCCCTACGAGCAGTACTTC; CDR3: CASTTFGSPYEQYF
size: .; J: TRBJ1-2; V: TRBV19; D: .; DNA: TGTGCCAGTACTAGAGACCAGGGCCTCGGCTACACCTTC; CDR3: CASTRDQGLGYTF
size: few; J: TRBJ1-5; V: TRBV19; D: .; DNA: TGTGCCAGTAGCCCCACAGGCGAGCCCCAGCATTTT; CDR3: CASSPTGEPQHF
size: many; J: TRBJ1-2; V: TRBV12-5; D: .; DNA: TGTGCTAGTGGTTCTCAAACAGGGTTTGGCTACACCTTC; CDR3: CASGSQTGFGYTF
size: .; J: TRBJ1-2; V: TRBV11-3; D: TRBD1; DNA: TGTGCCAGCAGCTTAGATCTGGGACAGGGCGGAGTTGACTATGGCTACACCTTC; CDR3: CASSLDLGQGGVDYGYTF
size: .; J: TRBJ1-3; V: TRBV6-1; D: .; DNA: TGTGCCAGCAGGGACCTTCTGAAGTCTGGAAACACCATATATTTT; CDR3: CASRDLLKSGNTIYF
size: few; J: TRBJ1-1; V: TRBV19; D: .; DNA: TGTGCCAGTAGTACGGGCCTTCAAGACACTGAAGCTTTCTTT; CDR3: CASSTGLQDTEAFF
size: many; J: TRBJ2-7; V: TRBV28; D: TRBD2; DNA: TGTGCCAGCAGTTTATTCTTGACTAGCGGGAGTCCCGAGCAGTACTTC; CDR3: CASSLFLTSGSPEQYF
size: .; J: TRBJ2-4; V: TRBV7-9; D: .; DNA: TGTGCCAGCAGCTTAGATAGACTCCCGGGACTAGCCAAAAACATTCAGTACTTC; CDR3: CASSLDRLPGLAKNIQYF
size: many; J: TRBJ1-4; V: TRBV30; D: .; DNA: TGTGCCTGGAGTATAAGTGTCGTAGCTGAAAAACTGTTTTTT; CDR3: CAWSISVVAEKLFF
size: .; J: TRBJ2-7; V: TRBV5-6; D: TRBD1; DNA: TGTGCCAGCAGCTTGTCGGGGGGACAGGGGTTAAAGCAGTACTTC; CDR3: CASSLSGGQGLKQYF
size: many; J: TRBJ1-2; V: TRBV28; D: .; DNA: TGTGCCAGCAGCTTAAGCAGTAACTATGGCTACACCTTC; CDR3: CASSLSSNYGYTF
size: many; J: TRBJ2-5; V: TRBV24-1; D: .; DNA: TGTGCCACCAGTGATTTGAGGGAGACCCAGTACTTC; CDR3: CATSDLRETQYF
size: .; J: TRBJ2-7; V: TRBV7-2; D: .; DNA: TGTGCCAGCAGCTTCCTCGAACTCTACGAGCAGTACTTC; CDR3: CASSFLELYEQYF
size: few; J: TRBJ2-7; V: TRBV28; D: .; DNA: TGTGCCAGCAGTTCCCTTAATGGCGGTACTAGGGCCTCCTATTTCTACGAGCAGTACTTC; CDR3: CASSSLNGGTRASYFYEQYF
size: many; J: TRBJ2-5; V: TRBV20-1; D: .; DNA: TGCAGTGCTAGGTTTTGGGGGGAAGTAAGGGCAGAGACCCAGTACTTC; CDR3: CSARFWGEVRAETQYF
size: many; J: TRBJ1-1; V: TRBV7-9; D: .; DNA: TGTGCCAGCAGCTCCAATAAGGGGGGGAACACTGAAGCTTTCTTT; CDR3: CASSSNKGGNTEAFF
size: .; J: TRBJ2-3; V: TRBV3-1; D: .; DNA: TGTGCCAGCAGCAACCTCTACACAGATACGCAGTATTTT; CDR3: CASSNLYTDTQYF
size: few; J: TRBJ2-7; V: TRBV5-1; D: .; DNA: TGCGCCAGCTCAAGCTTTACGGGACACCCGAGCTCCTACGAGCAGTACTTC; CDR3: CASSSFTGHPSSYEQYF
size: many; J: TRBJ1-2; V: TRBV6-1; D: TRBD1; DNA: TGTGCCAGCAGACCGAACCTACAGGGGGGAGTCTATGGCTACACCTTC; CDR3: CASRPNLQGGVYGYTF
size: many; J: TRBJ1-4; V: TRBV5-1; D: TRBD1; DNA: TGCGCCAGCAGCTGGGGGGACAGGTCCAATGAAAAACTGTTTTTT; CDR3: CASSWGDRSNEKLFF
size: many; J: TRBJ1-1; V: TRBV6-1; D: TRBD1; DNA: TGTGCCAGCAGTGAGGCGACAGGGAGTTTAGCTGAAGCTTTCTTT; CDR3: CASSEATGSLAEAFF
size: .; J: TRBJ1-2; V: TRBV4-2; D: TRBD1; DNA: TGTGCCAGCAGCCAAGATATCCGGGACAGGGGGCAGGGCTACACCTTC; CDR3: CASSQDIRDRGQGYTF
size: few; J: TRBJ1-2; V: TRBV19; D: TRBD1; DNA: TGTGCCAGTAGACTGACAGGGGCTTCCTATGGCTACACCTTC; CDR3: CASRLTGASYGYTF
size: many; J: TRBJ2-7; V: TRBV28; D: .; DNA: TGTGCCAGCACTACATGGAGCTCCTACGAGCAGTACTTC; CDR3: CASTTWSSYEQYF
size: .; J: TRBJ2-2; V: TRBV11-3; D: .; DNA: TGTGCCAGCAGCCCGAGGGCGCAGGTTAACACCGGGGAGCTGTTTTTT; CDR3: CASSPRAQVNTGELFF
size: many; J: TRBJ2-7; V: TRBV28; D: .; DNA: TGTGCCAGCAGTGGAGGGGGTTTCGGCTACGAGCAGTACTTC; CDR3: CASSGGGFGYEQYF
size: many; J: TRBJ2-7; V: TRBV24-1; D: TRBD1; DNA: TGTGCCACCAGTGATTTGCCCGGGACAGGGAACAACGAGCAGTACTTC; CDR3: CATSDLPGTGNNEQYF
size: many; J: TRBJ2-7; V: TRBV28; D: TRBD2; DNA: TGTGCCAGCAGTTTAAGTTTGGCGGGAGGGCCCCTACGGGAGCAGTACTTC; CDR3: CASSLSLAGGPLREQYF
size: few; J: TRBJ2-2; V: TRBV5-1; D: .; DNA: TGCGCCAGCAGCTTGCCCCCGACGACAAACACCGGGGAGCTGTTTTTT; CDR3: CASSLPPTTNTGELFF
size: many; J: TRBJ2-5; V: TRBV7-9; D: .; DNA: TGTGCCAGCAGCGGGGGTCGGGTGGAAGAGACCCAGTACTTC; CDR3: CASSGGRVEETQYF
size: many; J: TRBJ1-3; V: TRBV28; D: .; DNA: TGTGCCAGCGGAGAAGCTGGAAACACCATATATTTT; CDR3: CASGEAGNTIYF